Presented here are 32 T cell receptor beta chains from one specimen sequenced in a study of siplizumab effects on memory and regulatory T cells. The authors cocultured the mixed lymphocyte reaction cells at 37 degrees C for around 6 days. The method was immunoSEQ multiplex PCR; TCRdb's version includes in-frame clones alone and lacks a portion of them. Of 17,000 or so clones in the sample, around half are singletons; the top ten hold around 5.1%. The antigens of these receptors remain unknown. Specimen: CFSE-low (dividing) CD4+ T cells sorted from an allogeneic mixed lymphocyte reaction. The receptors derive from a human donor in good health; the cells came from an allogeneic mixed lymphocyte reaction.

This clone was observed a handful of times. The same CDR3 arises from other DNA sequences in this sample as well. The V call is TRBV10-3, the J call TRBJ2-2; TRBD1 aligns across 7 bases. CDR1 is ENHRY, CDR2 SYGVKD, per germline. This CDR3 region has 17 residues. V lost 4 bases to trimming and J lost 3 bases; unmatched junction nucleotides: 11. CDR3 protein: CAISGGVRQGDTGELFF. DNA of the CDR3: TGTGCCATCAGTGGTGGGGTACGGCAGGGGGACACCGGGGAGCTGTTTTTT.

This clone was found many times. J is TRBJ2-7 and V is TRBV12-5, with a weak D call TRBD1 (6 bases). The CDR3 is made up of 13 amino acids. Per the germline V gene, CDR1 is LGHNT and CDR2 is FRNRAP. The V end lost 6 bases, the J end lost 6 bases, and 15 bases lay between the germline ends. This CDR3 is CASGLTGIFEQYF. The CDR3 DNA is TGTGCTAGTGGGTTGACAGGTATTTTCGAGCAGTACTTC.

This chain joins TRBV6-5 and TRBJ1-2; TRBD1 is a possible D gene (6 bases). The germline V gene has CDR1 MNHEY and CDR2 SVGAGI. The CDR3 runs 13 residues. The V end was cut by 6 bases, the J end by 4 bases, with 12 bases between. CDR3 bases: TGTGCCAGCAGAAAGCCAGGGGTCTATGGCTACACCTTC. Residues: CASRKPGVYGYTF.

V usage is TRBV5-1 and J usage is TRBJ2-7, with 8 positions matching TRBD1. Germline V CDR1 and CDR2: SGHRS, YFSETQ. After removal of 4 bases from V and 3 bases from J, the junction contained 15 bases not matched to a gene. The CDR3 contains 17 residues. The CDR3 region has the DNA TGCGCCAGCAGCATGGGTTCGGCAGGGGGCAATATCTACGAGCAGTACTTC. Its translation is CASSMGSAGGNIYEQYF. The whole variable domain, remainder taken from reference TRBV5-1 and TRBJ2-7, is KAGVTQTPRYLIKTRGQQVTLSCSPISGHRSVSWYQQTPGQGLQFLFEYFSETQRNKGNFPGRFSGRQFSNSRSEMNVSTLELGDSALYLCASSMGSAGGNIYEQYFGPGTRLTVT.

Comments on this clone: In the same sample, other DNA sequences code for this CDR3. The chain carries TRBV18 and TRBJ1-1; no firm D call. Per germline, CDR1 KGHSH and CDR2 LQKENI. V lost 5 bases, J lost 0 bases, and 7 bases lay in between. The CDR3 extends over 13 amino acids. The DNA for the CDR3 is TGTGCCAGCTCATCGGACCTGAACACTGAAGCTTTCTTT. Translated: CASSSDLNTEAFF. The full variable domain, with the rest looked up from reference TRBV18 and TRBJ1-1, is NAGVMQNPRHLVRRRGQEARLRCSPMKGHSHVYWYRQLPEEGLKFMVYLQKENIIDESGMPKERFSAEFPKEGPSILRIQQVVRGDSAAYFCASSSDLNTEAFFGQGTRLTVV.

The rearrangement joins TRBV10-3 to TRBJ1-2; D is uncertain. CDR1 ENHRY and CDR2 SYGVKD come from the germline V gene. The length of the CDR3 is 13 residues. V dropped 1 base and J dropped 6 bases, with 9 bases sitting between them. CDR3 DNA: TGTGCCATCAGTGAGTTGAGGGTGCATGGCTACACCTTC. It codes for CAISELRVHGYTF.

V and J are TRBV4-1 and TRBJ1-1, with unresolved D. The germline V and J ends were trimmed by 3 bases and 5 bases, with 13 bases remaining between them. This CDR3 has 14 residues. The germline V gene encodes CDR1 MGHRA and CDR2 YSYEKL. The CDR3 sequence: CASSQASRGTEAFF. In DNA, the CDR3 is TGCGCCAGCAGCCAGGCCAGTAGAGGAACTGAAGCTTTCTTT.

This chain uses TRBV10-3 with TRBJ2-2; unclear D gene. Germline V gene lookup returns CDR1 ENHRY and CDR2 SYGVKD. Trimming cost V 6 bases and J 0 bases, with 5 bases left between them. The CDR3 covers 13 residues. CDR3: CAIRQTNTGELFF. CDR3 nucleotide sequence: TGTGCCATCAGACAGACGAACACCGGGGAGCTGTTTTTT.

This clone was detected a few times. The chain has TRBV7-2 and TRBJ2-2; TRBD2 matches at 8 bases. CDR1 is SGHTA, CDR2 FQGNSA, per germline. After removal of 3 bases from V and 6 bases from J, the junction contained 6 bases not matched to a gene. The CDR3 covers 15 residues. CDR3 coding DNA: TGTGCCAGCAGCTTCGGGGGGGCCGTAGCCGGGGAGCTGTTTTTT. Translated, it gives CASSFGGAVAGELFF.

The J gene is TRBJ2-1, the V gene TRBV27, with 9 positions matching TRBD2. The germline CDR1 and CDR2 sequences are MNHEY and SMNVEV (reference sequence). The CDR3 is 15 residues long. V shed 7 bases, J shed 6 bases, and the junction held 10 bases outside the gene matches. The CDR3 DNA sequence: TGTGCCAGCACTTCAGCGGGGGGCGACTTCAATGAGCAGTTCTTC. Protein: CASTSAGGDFNEQFF.

The chain links TRBV5-4 to TRBJ2-3; 8 bases are shared with TRBD1. Germline trimming cut 4 bases from V and 6 bases from J; bases unmatched to any gene: 10. CDR3 size: 15 residues. CDR1 is SGHNT, CDR2 YYREEE, per germline (reference sequence). This chain's CDR3 is CASSVDRARGDTQYF. The DNA of the CDR3 is TGTGCCAGCAGCGTGGACAGGGCGCGAGGGGATACGCAGTATTTT.

The V call is TRBV6-6, the J call TRBJ2-7; 9 bases match TRBD2. V dropped 2 bases and J dropped 6; count of bases not matched to a gene: 5. The CDR3 runs to 14 residues. In germline, CDR1 is MNHNY, CDR2 SVGAGI (reference sequence). DNA for the CDR3: TGTGCCAGCAGTTACCGCCCGCGGGAGGGCGAGCAGTACTTC. It specifies CASSYRPREGEQYF.

The CDR3 region is CASSPRQAPYNEQFF. The DNA of the CDR3 is TGTGCCAGCAGCCCCAGACAGGCGCCCTACAATGAGCAGTTCTTC. The genes are TRBV11-3 and TRBJ2-1; D possibly corresponds to TRBD1 (6 bases). The length of the CDR3 is 15 residues. CDR1 is SGHNT and CDR2 is YENEEA in the germline V gene. Trimming removed 5 bases at V and 2 bases at J, with 13 bases between.

The V and J genes are TRBV19 and TRBJ1-5; no clear D gene. Trimming removed 8 bases from V and 6 bases from J, with 14 bases in between. Germline V lookup: CDR1 LNHDA, CDR2 SQIVND (reference sequence). The CDR3 totals 13 residues. CDR3 region: CASGGGVLQPQHF. The DNA of the CDR3 is TGTGCCAGTGGCGGCGGGGTTCTTCAGCCCCAGCATTTT.

This clone appeared a few times. V is TRBV28 and J is TRBJ2-5; D possibly uses TRBD1 or TRBD2 (5 bases each). This CDR3 contains 15 residues. Germline V gives CDR1 MDHEN, CDR2 SYDVKM. V was pared by 8 bases and J by 5 bases, with 21 bases between. CDR3 bases: TGTGCCAGCCAGGGTTCGGGGCTTACAAGGGAGACCCAGTACTTC. Translated: CASQGSGLTRETQYF.

Only one count was recorded for this clone. The CDR3 DNA follows: TGTGCCAGCAGTTCAGGGTACCAAGAGACCCAGTACTTC. Its translation is CASSSGYQETQYF. V gene TRBV7-2 combines with J gene TRBJ2-5, with D perhaps TRBD1 (5 bases). Deletions cut 6 bases from V and 0 bases from J, with 8 bases between. The length of the CDR3 is 13 residues. Germline CDR1 is SGHTA and CDR2 is FQGNSA. Filled out from reference TRBV7-2 and TRBJ2-5, the complete variable domain reads GAGVSQSPSNKVTEKGKDVELRCDPISGHTALYWYRQSLGQGLEFLIYFQGNSAPDKSGLPSDRFSAERTGGSVSTLTIQRTQQEDSAVYLCASSSGYQETQYFGPGTRLLVL.

This rearrangement joins TRBV7-2 to TRBJ2-1; D is possibly TRBD1 (5 bases). The CDR3 loop spans 15 amino acids. V was shortened by 2 bases and J by 4 bases, with 12 bases between the two germline ends. Germline V gene lookup returns CDR1 SGHTA and CDR2 FQGNSA. The CDR3 loop is CASSLQGPGYNEQFF. The CDR3 DNA sequence: TGTGCCAGCAGCTTACAGGGTCCGGGTTACAATGAGCAGTTCTTC.

The J gene is TRBJ1-5, the V gene TRBV6-5, with 9 nucleotides matching TRBD1. The germline gives CDR1 MNHEY, CDR2 SVGAGI. V gave up 4 bases and J gave up 6 bases; unmatched junction bases: 4. There are 14 residues in the CDR3. As DNA, the CDR3 is TGTGCCAGCAGTTTAGGGACAGGGCTTCAGCCCCAGCATTTT. This codes for CASSLGTGLQPQHF.

The CDR3 coding sequence is TGCGCCAGCAGCTTGGCCGCCTCTGGAAACACCATATATTTT. It specifies CASSLAASGNTIYF. The J gene is TRBJ1-3, the V gene TRBV5-1; D gene ambiguous. V was clipped by 0 bases and J by 0 bases, with 4 bases between them. The CDR3 has 14 residues. From germline, CDR1 is SGHRS and CDR2 YFSETQ.

This clone is judged medium-sized. V usage is TRBV7-2 and J usage is TRBJ1-1, with D unresolved. CDR3 length equals 14 residues. Per the germline V gene, CDR1 is SGHTA and CDR2 is FQGNSA. Trimming took off 0 bases at V and 4 bases at J, with 9 bases between the two ends. The CDR3 DNA is TGTGCCAGCAGCTTAGCAGGAGGGTTCACTGAAGCTTTCTTT. As protein: CASSLAGGFTEAFF.

The rearrangement joins TRBV7-2 to TRBJ1-1; the D gene is possibly TRBD1 (5 bases). The CDR3 totals 13 residues. Germline V lookup: CDR1 SGHTA, CDR2 FQGNSA. The V gene lost 5 bases and the J gene lost 1 base, with 8 bases spanning the gap. CDR3 sequence reads: CASSPTGNTEAFF. The CDR3 coding sequence is TGTGCCAGCAGCCCCACAGGGAACACTGAAGCTTTCTTT.

The CDR3 bases are TGCGCCAGCAGCTTGGAAGGGCTAGCGGGGGTTGATGAGCAGTTCTTC. This sequence encodes CASSLEGLAGVDEQFF. The chain combines TRBV5-1 with TRBJ2-1, with 10 nucleotides matching TRBD2. Germline V gives CDR1 SGHRS, CDR2 YFSETQ. V trimming: 0 bases; J trimming: 8 bases; junction bases outside the gene matches: 8. The CDR3 length is 16 residues.

This clone showed up just once. The chain combines TRBV7-3 with TRBJ1-1; D is possibly TRBD1 (6 bases). The CDR3 loop spans 13 amino acids. The germline V and J ends were trimmed by 4 bases and 3 bases, with 9 bases remaining between them. Germline V CDR1 and CDR2: SGHTA, FQGTGA. The CDR3 DNA follows: TGTGCCAGCAGCTCCGGGACATACACTGAAGCTTTCTTT. It is translated as CASSSGTYTEAFF.

This chain links TRBV18 with TRBJ2-5; 7 bases agree with TRBD1. V lost 4 bases and J lost 3; bases outside the gene matches: 8. The germline V gene encodes CDR1 KGHSH and CDR2 LQKENI. This CDR3 spans 15 amino acids. CDR3 residues: CASSRSTGTEETQYF. The CDR3 region has the DNA TGTGCCAGCTCACGGTCGACCGGGACAGAAGAGACCCAGTACTTC.

This clone was seen more than once but under ten times. The V call is TRBV27, the J call TRBJ2-1; D is unresolved. This CDR3 is 12 amino acids long. CDR1 MNHEY and CDR2 SMNVEV come from the germline V gene (reference sequence). Deletions cut 7 bases from V and 2 bases from J, with 6 bases between. In DNA form, the CDR3 reads TGTGCCAGCAAGGGCACCTACAATGAGCAGTTCTTC. This translates into CASKGTYNEQFF.

The rearrangement joins TRBV19 to TRBJ2-3; D is possibly TRBD1 or TRBD2 (6 bases each). CDR3 size: 13 residues. Deletions cut 10 bases from V and 2 bases from J, with 13 bases between. CDR1 and CDR2 from the germline V gene are LNHDA and SQIVND (reference sequence). CDR3 region: CATTRGATDTQYF. CDR3 in DNA: TGTGCCACTACTAGGGGGGCCACAGATACGCAGTATTTT. Complete variable domain (other parts from reference TRBV19 and TRBJ2-3): DGGITQSPKYLFRKEGQNVTLSCEQNLNHDAMYWYRQDPGQGLRLIYYSQIVNDFQKGDIAEGYSVSREKKESFPLTVTSAQKNPTAFYLCATTRGATDTQYFGPGTRLTVL.

The genes are TRBV19 and TRBJ1-6; D remains unclear. Trimming left V 6 bases short and J 0 bases short, with 18 bases between. The length of the CDR3 is 18 residues. Germline assignment: CDR1 LNHDA and CDR2 SQIVND (reference sequence). CDR3 in DNA: TGTGCCAGTAGGCCCGATGGGCAGGCGAGCTCCTATAATTCACCCCTCCACTTT. It is translated as CASRPDGQASSYNSPLHF.

V and J are TRBV9 and TRBJ1-2, with TRBD1 matching 8 bases. V shed 4 bases, J shed 0 bases, and the junction held 8 bases outside the gene matches. The germline CDR1 and CDR2 sequences are SGDLS and YYNGEE. The length of the CDR3 is 16 residues. In nucleotides, the CDR3 is TGTGCCAGCAGCTTTGGACAGGGCCCTGCTAACTATGGCTACACCTTC. Its protein is CASSFGQGPANYGYTF.

The V call is TRBV19, the J call TRBJ1-1; 7 bases align to TRBD1. Germline loops: CDR1 LNHDA, CDR2 SQIVND (reference sequence). This CDR3 comprises 13 residues. V gave up 9 bases and J gave up 3 bases; unmatched junction bases: 7. The CDR3 DNA is TGTGCCAGCAACGACAGGGCGTACACTGAAGCTTTCTTT. Protein: CASNDRAYTEAFF.

There are a few counts of this clone. The chain is built from TRBV2 and TRBJ2-1, with D maybe TRBD2 (5 bases). The germline V gene has CDR1 SNHLY and CDR2 FYNNEI. Trimming shortened V by 4 bases and J by 9 bases, and 13 bases separated the two germline ends. The CDR3 spans 13 residues. Here the CDR3 DNA reads TGTGCCAGCAGTGTTTTTGGGAGTGCTGAGCAGTTCTTC. Translation gives CASSVFGSAEQFF.

The rearrangement uses TRBV18 and TRBJ2-4, with TRBD1 matching 7 bases. The junction had 2 bases not matched to a gene; V was cut back by 3 bases and J by 3 bases. The CDR3 loop spans 14 amino acids. The germline V gene encodes CDR1 KGHSH and CDR2 LQKENI. This CDR3 is CASSPDRVKNIQYF. The CDR3 DNA reads as TGTGCCAGCTCACCCGACAGGGTCAAAAACATTCAGTACTTC.

This clone is labeled medium-sized. The chain uses TRBV28 and TRBJ1-6; TRBD1 matches 7 bases. The germline gives CDR1 MDHEN, CDR2 SYDVKM. Trimming took 8 bases from V and 14 from J; bases not matched to a gene: 6. CDR3 length: 11 amino acids. The CDR3 sequence is CASAQGGTLHF. The CDR3 DNA sequence: TGTGCCAGCGCTCAGGGGGGGACCCTCCACTTT.